This entry lists 14 T cell receptor beta chains sequenced from one sample in a study of T cell responses to AZD1222 COVID-19 vaccine (dated by TCRdb to about 2021). Library preparation used the immunoSEQ multiplex PCR assay. TCRdb's version of the immuneACCESS table is confined to in-frame rearrangements and falls short of the full clone set. An unresolved V gene accounts for under half of the shortfall where checked; the remainder is of unknown origin. A total of 90,000 to 150,000 clones appear in this sample, roughly 84% of them only once. The top ten hold approximately 1.2% of the sample. Sample time point, as interpreted from the label and publication: baseline before first vaccination. The sample was peripheral blood, taken on day 0 of AZD1222 vaccination. These receptors all come from an adult in good health.

A single count supports this clone. V gene TRBV4-1 combines with J gene TRBJ1-6; 9 bases agree with TRBD1. V lost 2 bases to trimming and J lost 7 bases; unmatched junction nucleotides: 6. Germline values: CDR1 MGHRA, CDR2 YSYEKL. The CDR3 is made up of 16 amino acids. The CDR3 here is CASSQNPGTGNSPLHF. CDR3 coding DNA: TGCGCCAGCAGCCAAAACCCCGGGACAGGGAATTCACCCCTCCACTTT.

V and J are TRBV14 and TRBJ1-2; possible D gene TRBD1, 6 bases. CDR3 length: 15 amino acids. V was shortened by 2 bases and J by 2 bases, with 12 bases between the two germline ends. Germline V gene sequence: CDR1 SGHDN, CDR2 FVKESK. CDR3 residues: CASSQLDRENYGYTF. CDR3 coding DNA: TGTGCCAGCAGCCAACTGGACAGAGAGAACTATGGCTACACCTTC.

This chain uses TRBV14 with TRBJ2-3; D is possibly TRBD1 (5 bases). The germline V gene encodes CDR1 SGHDN and CDR2 FVKESK. This CDR3 has 16 residues. Trimming cost V 0 bases and J 4 bases, with 14 bases left between them. In nucleotides, the CDR3 is TGTGCCAGCAGCCAAGATGATACGTGGGGCGCAGATACGCAGTATTTT. Translated, it gives CASSQDDTWGADTQYF. The whole variable domain, remainder taken from reference TRBV14 and TRBJ2-3, is EAGVTQFPSHSVIEKGQTVTLRCDPISGHDNLYWYRRVMGKEIKFLLHFVKESKQDESGMPNNRFLAERTGGTYSTLKVQPAELEDSGVYFCASSQDDTWGADTQYFGPGTRLTVL.

This chain uses TRBV6-5 with TRBJ2-3; 7 nucleotides align to TRBD1. CDR1 and CDR2 from the germline V gene are MNHEY and SVGAGI. V was clipped by 3 bases and J by 6 bases; unmatched bases: 9. The CDR3 is 15 residues long. The CDR3: CASSYRGEGADTQYF. The CDR3 DNA is TGTGCCAGCAGTTATAGAGGTGAGGGGGCGGATACGCAGTATTTT.

This chain uses TRBV27 with TRBJ2-7; D possibly corresponds to TRBD1 (5 bases). Trimming stripped 4 bases from V and 3 bases from J, with 16 bases between. CDR3 size: 15 residues. Looked up from germline, CDR1 is MNHEY and CDR2 is SMNVEV (reference sequence). CDR3 bases: TGTGCCAGCAGTTCGGAAACCGCGACAGTCTACGAGCAGTACTTC. As protein: CASSSETATVYEQYF.

The chain uses TRBV19 and TRBJ1-2; D perhaps matches TRBD1 (5 bases). V lost 2 bases and J lost 6, with 16 bases in between. The CDR3 is 15 residues long. CDR1 is LNHDA and CDR2 is SQIVND in the germline V gene (reference sequence). The CDR3 is CASSISGGIIDGYTF. Here the CDR3 DNA reads TGTGCCAGTAGTATAAGTGGGGGGATTATCGATGGCTACACCTTC.

V is TRBV4-1 and J is TRBJ2-7, with 11 bases that match TRBD2. The CDR3 runs to 15 residues. V was clipped by 5 bases and J by 2 bases; unmatched bases: 5. The germline V gene has CDR1 MGHRA and CDR2 YSYEKL. The CDR3 loop reads CASSSRLAGPYEQYF. The CDR3 nucleotides are TGCGCCAGCAGCAGTCGACTAGCGGGGCCCTACGAGCAGTACTTC.

The chain is built from TRBV3-1 (or the pseudogene TRBV3-2) and TRBJ2-7; D is perhaps TRBD2 (6 bases). Germline V gene lookup returns CDR1 LGHDT and CDR2 YNNKEL (reference sequence). The CDR3 sequence is 15 residues long. Trimming stripped 6 bases from V and 0 bases from J, with 15 bases between. CDR3 DNA sequence: TGTGCCAGCAGTGGAGCCGGGACTTACTCCTACGAGCAGTACTTC. Its translation is CASSGAGTYSYEQYF.

The rearrangement uses TRBV11-2 and TRBJ2-7; D assignment may be TRBD1 or TRBD2 (5 bases each). This CDR3 spans 15 amino acids. Germline CDR1 SGHAT, CDR2 FQNNGV. The V gene lost 5 bases and the J gene lost 2 bases, with 16 bases spanning the gap. The CDR3 coding sequence is TGTGCCAGCAGCGCCTCAGGGACCGGGGCCTACGAGCAGTACTTC. This encodes CASSASGTGAYEQYF.

In nucleotides, the CDR3 is TGTGCCAGCAGACCTCCTCCGGGACTCGGGGAGACCCAGTACTTC. Its protein product is CASRPPPGLGETQYF. V is TRBV7-2 and J is TRBJ2-5, with a weak D call TRBD2 (6 bases). V was shortened by 6 bases and J by 5 bases, with 19 bases between the two germline ends. CDR1 and CDR2 from the germline V gene are SGHTA and FQGNSA. This CDR3 spans 15 amino acids. The whole variable domain, filled in from reference TRBV7-2 and TRBJ2-5, reads GAGVSQSPSNKVTEKGKDVELRCDPISGHTALYWYRQSLGQGLEFLIYFQGNSAPDKSGLPSDRFSAERTGGSVSTLTIQRTQQEDSAVYLCASRPPPGLGETQYFGPGTRLLVL.

The chain uses TRBV5-6 and TRBJ1-1, with D possibly matching TRBD1 (5 bases). The V and J ends lost 0 bases and 8 bases respectively, with 14 bases between them. The CDR3 totals 14 residues. From germline, CDR1 is SGHDT and CDR2 YYEEEE. The CDR3: CASSLGDPGLEAFF. The DNA for the CDR3 is TGTGCCAGCAGCTTGGGGGACCCTGGTTTAGAAGCTTTCTTT.

There are a few counts of this clone. V gene TRBV5-8 combines with J gene TRBJ1-2, with TRBD1 as a possible D gene (5 bases). CDR3 size: 14 residues. V was cut by 5 bases and J by 0 bases, with 11 bases left in between. From germline, CDR1 is SGHTS and CDR2 YDEGEE. The CDR3 DNA follows: TGTGCCAGCAGGCGGGGGGGAACTAACTATGGCTACACCTTC. Translation gives CASRRGGTNYGYTF.

The CDR3 region has the DNA TGTGCCAGTAGTAAACCCGGGACATCAGGATCCCTCTGGAATGAAAAACTGTTTTTT. Protein sequence: CASSKPGTSGSLWNEKLFF. The chain has TRBV19 and TRBJ1-4; D is perhaps TRBD1 (6 bases). Between the trimmed V and J ends, which lost 4 bases and 5 bases, there was a span of 26 bases. The CDR3 sequence is 19 residues long. Germline V gene lookup returns CDR1 LNHDA and CDR2 SQIVND (reference sequence).

CDR3: CASSVGQTRGNTIYF. The CDR3 DNA sequence: TGTGCCAGCAGCGTAGGACAGACCAGGGGAAACACCATATATTTT. This chain connects TRBV9 to TRBJ1-3; maybe TRBD1 (5 bases). CDR3 length equals 15 residues. V was clipped by 0 bases and J by 4 bases, with 11 bases between them. Germline V gives CDR1 SGDLS, CDR2 YYNGEE.